The T cell receptor beta chain under discussion was sequenced for a study of blood T cell repertoires in COVID-19. Study-wide context: Sample material is recorded as cDNA or gDNA derived from T cells, B-cell-depleted T cells, or PBMCs.

TCRdb keeps only in-frame clones here, not all; method: immunoSEQ multiplex PCR. The table records about 140,000 clones, around 79% of them present only once. The CDR3 runs to 15 residues. The V and J ends lost 8 bases and 2 bases, in that order; junction bases with no gene match: 8. Per the germline V gene, CDR1 is SGHVS and CDR2 is FNYEAQ. The receptor was isolated from a woman between 50 and 59 years old who had recovered from COVID-19. The gene calls are TRBV7-6 and TRBJ2-2; 7 bases line up with TRBD1. The sample consisted of PBMCs or T cells enriched from blood (not recorded which). The CDR3 region has the DNA TGTGCCAGCCGTTCCGGGACAGTAAACACCGGGGAGCTGTTTTTT. It codes for CASRSGTVNTGELFF. Full variable domain (remainder filled in from reference TRBV7-6 and TRBJ2-2): GAGVSQSPRYKVTKRGQDVALRCDPISGHVSLYWYRQALGQGPEFLTYFNYEAQQDKSGLPNDRFSAERPEGSISTLTIQRTEQRDSAMYRCASRSGTVNTGELFFGEGSRLTVL.